The clone carrying this TCR beta chain was counted a few times. These data originate in a study of blood T cell repertoires in COVID-19. Study-level background: Researchers got acute and convalescent COVID-19 samples from the United States, Italy and Spain. PBMCs, B-cell-depleted T cells, or T cells provided the cDNA or gDNA that made up the material.

J gave up 2 bases and V 4 bases, and 2 bases lay outside the gene matches. Germline values: CDR1 LNHDA, CDR2 SQIVND (reference sequence). The CDR3 contains 14 residues. In the original processing: Using reference gene primer amplification, nucleated cell counts were estimated. Data came from immunoSEQ multiplex PCR; TCRdb stores just in-frame clones and leaves some out. Clone size and V and J calls were adopted from that table, with D and trimming inferred from the DNA. The table lists 110,000 to 150,000 clones, 80% of them singletons. Source material: peripheral blood. The source is a man in his 70s who had recovered from COVID-19. The genes are TRBV19 and TRBJ2-7; TRBD2 agrees at 10 bases. The CDR3 sequence: CASSTGTSAYEQYF. The CDR3 nucleotides are TGTGCCAGTAGTACAGGGACTAGCGCCTACGAGCAGTACTTC.